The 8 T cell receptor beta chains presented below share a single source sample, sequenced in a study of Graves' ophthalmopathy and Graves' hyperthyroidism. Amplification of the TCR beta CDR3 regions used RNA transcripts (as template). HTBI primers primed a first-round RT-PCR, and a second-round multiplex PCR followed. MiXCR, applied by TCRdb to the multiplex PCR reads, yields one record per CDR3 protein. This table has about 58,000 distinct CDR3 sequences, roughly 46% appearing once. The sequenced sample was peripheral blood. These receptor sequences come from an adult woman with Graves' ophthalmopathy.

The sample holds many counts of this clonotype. This CDR3 is CASSQTTGVWVEQFF. CDR3 sequence (DNA): TGTGCCAGCAGCCAGACGACAGGGGTTTGGGTAGAGCAGTTCTTC. The rearrangement uses TRBV14 and TRBJ2-1; 8 bases align to TRBD1. CDR1 and CDR2 (germline): SGHDN, FVKESK. V trimming: 3 bases; J trimming: 10 bases; junction bases outside the gene matches: 11. The CDR3 totals 15 residues.

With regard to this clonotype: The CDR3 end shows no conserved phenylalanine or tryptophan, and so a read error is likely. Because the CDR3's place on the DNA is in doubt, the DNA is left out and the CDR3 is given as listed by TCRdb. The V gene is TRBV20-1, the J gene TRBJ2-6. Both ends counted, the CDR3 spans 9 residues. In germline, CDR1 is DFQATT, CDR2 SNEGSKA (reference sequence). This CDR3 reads CSASPLSLS.

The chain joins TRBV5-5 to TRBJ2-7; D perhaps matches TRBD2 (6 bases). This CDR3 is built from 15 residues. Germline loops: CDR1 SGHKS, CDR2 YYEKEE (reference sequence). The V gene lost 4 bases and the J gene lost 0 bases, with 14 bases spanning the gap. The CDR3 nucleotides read TGTGCCAGCAGCCCATGGGACTCAAGCTCCTACGAGCAGTACTTC. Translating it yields CASSPWDSSSYEQYF.

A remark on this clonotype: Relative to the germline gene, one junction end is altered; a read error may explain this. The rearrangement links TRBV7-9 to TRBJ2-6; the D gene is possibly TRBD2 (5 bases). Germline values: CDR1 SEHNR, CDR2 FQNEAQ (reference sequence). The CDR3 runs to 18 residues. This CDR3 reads CASGLYSTYGAGANVLTF. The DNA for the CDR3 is TGTGCCAGCGGCTTGTACTCTACCTACGGGGCTGGGGCCAACGTCCTGACTTTC. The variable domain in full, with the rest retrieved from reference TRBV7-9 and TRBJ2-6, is DTGVSQNPRHKITKRGQNVTFRCDPISEHNRLYWYRQTLGQGPEFLTYFQNEAQLEKSRLLSDRFSAERPKGSFSTLEIQRTEQGDSAMYLCASGLYSTYGAGANVLTFGAGSRLTVL.

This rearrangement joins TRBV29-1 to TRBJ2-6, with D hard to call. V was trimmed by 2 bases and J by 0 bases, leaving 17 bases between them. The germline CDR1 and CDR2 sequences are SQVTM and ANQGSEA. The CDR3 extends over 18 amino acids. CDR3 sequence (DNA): TGCAGCGTTGAATTTCCAGGCCCCACTCTCTCTGGGGCCAACGTCCTGACTTTC. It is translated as CSVEFPGPTLSGANVLTF.

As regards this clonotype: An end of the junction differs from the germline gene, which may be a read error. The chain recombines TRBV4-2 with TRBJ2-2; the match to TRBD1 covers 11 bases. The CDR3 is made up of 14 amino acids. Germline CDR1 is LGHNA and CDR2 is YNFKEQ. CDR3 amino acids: CASKEGQGGRERFF. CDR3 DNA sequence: TGTGCCAGTAAGGAGGGACAGGGGGGCCGGGAGCGGTTTTTT.

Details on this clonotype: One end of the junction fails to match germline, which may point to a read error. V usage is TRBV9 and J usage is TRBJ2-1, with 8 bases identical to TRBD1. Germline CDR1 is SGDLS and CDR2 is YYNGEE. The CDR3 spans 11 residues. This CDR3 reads CASSVESGGAF. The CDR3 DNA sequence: TGTGCCAGCAGCGTAGAGTCAGGGGGCGCCTTC.

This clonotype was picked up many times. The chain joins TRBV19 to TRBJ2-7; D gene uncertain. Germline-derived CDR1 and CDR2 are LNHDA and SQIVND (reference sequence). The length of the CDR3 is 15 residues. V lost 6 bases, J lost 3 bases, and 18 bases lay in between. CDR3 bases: TGTGCCAGTAGGACCCGCTCTGGCCCTGACTACGAGCAGTACTTC. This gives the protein CASRTRSGPDYEQYF.